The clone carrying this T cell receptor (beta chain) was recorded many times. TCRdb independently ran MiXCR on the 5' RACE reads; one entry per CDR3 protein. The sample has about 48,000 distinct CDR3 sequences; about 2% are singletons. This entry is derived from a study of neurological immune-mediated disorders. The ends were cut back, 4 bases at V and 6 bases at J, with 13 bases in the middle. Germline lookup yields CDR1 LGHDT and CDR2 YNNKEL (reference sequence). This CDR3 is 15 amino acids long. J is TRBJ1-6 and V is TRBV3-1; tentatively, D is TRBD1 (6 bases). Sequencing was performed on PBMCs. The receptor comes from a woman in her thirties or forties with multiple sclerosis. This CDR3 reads CASSLTGSANSPLHF. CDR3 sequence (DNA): TGTGCCAGCAGCCTAACAGGGTCAGCTAATTCACCCCTCCACTTT.